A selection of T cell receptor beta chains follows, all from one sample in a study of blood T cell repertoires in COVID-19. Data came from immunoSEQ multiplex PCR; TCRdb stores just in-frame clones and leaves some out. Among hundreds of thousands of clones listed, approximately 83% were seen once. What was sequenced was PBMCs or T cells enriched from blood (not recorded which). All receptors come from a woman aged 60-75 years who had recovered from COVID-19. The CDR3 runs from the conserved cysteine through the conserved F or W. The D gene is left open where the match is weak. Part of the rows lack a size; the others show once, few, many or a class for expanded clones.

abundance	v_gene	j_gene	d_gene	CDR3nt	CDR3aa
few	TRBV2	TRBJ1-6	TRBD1	TGTGCCAGCAGCCAAAACAGGGGTAATTCACCCCTCCACTTT	CASSQNRGNSPLHF
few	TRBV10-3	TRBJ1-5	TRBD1	TGTGCCATCAGTGAAGCTCCGGGACAGGTTGGCAGCAATCAGCCCCAGCATTTT	CAISEAPGQVGSNQPQHF
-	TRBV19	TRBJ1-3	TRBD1	TGTGCCACCAGGGGGTCCAAGGTCGGTTCCGGAAACACCATATATTTT	CATRGSKVGSGNTIYF
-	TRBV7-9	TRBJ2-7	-	TGTGCCAGCAGCTTAGAGACGGGTTACCACGAGCAGTACTTC	CASSLETGYHEQYF
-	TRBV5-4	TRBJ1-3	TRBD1	TGTGCCAGCAGCTTCGGGACAGCTGGAAACACCATATATTTT	CASSFGTAGNTIYF
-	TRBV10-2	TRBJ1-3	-	TGCGCCAGCAGTGAGGCGACATCCAGAAACACCATATATTTT	CASSEATSRNTIYF
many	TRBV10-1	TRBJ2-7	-	TGCGCCAGCAGTATGAGAGGACGGAGGGAGCAGTACTTC	CASSMRGRREQYF
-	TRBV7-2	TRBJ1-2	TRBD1	TGTGCCAGCAGCAGAAACCGGGACAGGGTGGGAGGCTACACCTTC	CASSRNRDRVGGYTF
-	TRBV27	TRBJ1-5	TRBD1	TGTGCCAGCAGTGGACAGGGCAGCAATCAGCCCCAGCATTTT	CASSGQGSNQPQHF
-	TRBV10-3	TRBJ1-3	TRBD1	TGTGCCATCAGTGAATACCGGGACAGCTCTGGAAACACCATATATTTT	CAISEYRDSSGNTIYF
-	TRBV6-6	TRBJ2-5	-	TGTGCCAGCAACCAACAGGGACCTGAGGCAGCCCAGTACTTC	CASNQQGPEAAQYF
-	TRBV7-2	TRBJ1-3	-	TGTGCCAGCAGCTTCCGGCCACAGGGTGGAAACACCATATATTTT	CASSFRPQGGNTIYF
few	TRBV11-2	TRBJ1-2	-	TGTGCCAGCAGCCCGAACACGAACTATGGCTACACCTTC	CASSPNTNYGYTF
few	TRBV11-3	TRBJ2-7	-	TGTGCCAGCAGCTCAGGGCAGGGTTACGAGCAGTACTTC	CASSSGQGYEQYF
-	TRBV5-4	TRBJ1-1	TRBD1	TGTGCCAGCAGCTCTACAGGGGGCGCGAGATACACTGAAGCTTTCTTT	CASSSTGGARYTEAFF
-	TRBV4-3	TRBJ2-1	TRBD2	TGCGCCAGCAGCGTCCAGGCGGGGGGGTTCTACAATGAGCAGTTCTTC	CASSVQAGGFYNEQFF